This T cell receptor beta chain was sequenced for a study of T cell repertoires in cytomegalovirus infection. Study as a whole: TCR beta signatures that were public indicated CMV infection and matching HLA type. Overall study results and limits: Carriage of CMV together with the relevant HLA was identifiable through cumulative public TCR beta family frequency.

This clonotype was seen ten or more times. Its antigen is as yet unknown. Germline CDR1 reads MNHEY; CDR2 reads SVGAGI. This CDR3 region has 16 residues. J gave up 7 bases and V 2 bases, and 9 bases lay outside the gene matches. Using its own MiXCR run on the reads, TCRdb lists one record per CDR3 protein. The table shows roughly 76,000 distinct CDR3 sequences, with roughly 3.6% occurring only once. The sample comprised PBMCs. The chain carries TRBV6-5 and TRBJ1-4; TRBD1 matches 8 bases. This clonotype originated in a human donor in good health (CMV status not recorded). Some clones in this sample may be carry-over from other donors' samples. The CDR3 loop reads CASSYLKTGVAEKLFF. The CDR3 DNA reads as TGTGCCAGCAGTTACCTAAAGACAGGGGTGGCTGAAAAACTGTTTTTT.